The 15 T cell receptor beta chains presented below share a single source sample, sequenced in a study of T-cell memory formation after mild COVID-19. A single record per CDR3 protein comes from TCRdb applying MiXCR to the 5' RACE reads. The sample records hundreds of thousands of distinct CDR3 sequences, around 21% being singletons. The sample taken for sequencing was PBMCs or a T cell subset sorted from them (not recorded which). These receptors were taken from an adult woman who had mild COVID-19 (a few samples of this study predate the infection). Cell type and time point are not known.

The sample holds a few counts of this clonotype. V usage is TRBV7-9 and J usage is TRBJ2-3; D call uncertain. The germline CDR1 and CDR2 sequences are SEHNR and FQNEAQ (reference sequence). V lost 8 bases and J lost 0, with 6 bases in between. The CDR3 is 12 residues long. DNA for the CDR3: TGTGCCAGCGAGCAGAGCACAGATACGCAGTATTTT. Residues: CASEQSTDTQYF.

The chain employs TRBV7-9 and TRBJ2-1; no reliable D call. V was pared by 1 base and J by 0 bases, with 7 bases between. The germline CDR1 and CDR2 sequences are SEHNR and FQNEAQ (reference sequence). The CDR3 runs 15 residues. Written as DNA, the CDR3 is TGTGCCAGCAGCTTAGTTTCCCCCTCCTACAATGAGCAGTTCTTC. Its translation: CASSLVSPSYNEQFF.

The sample holds many counts of this clonotype. The chain's CDR3 is CASSLNRDGYEQYF. The CDR3 coding sequence is TGCGCCAGCAGCTTGAACAGGGATGGGTACGAGCAGTACTTC. This chain uses TRBV5-1 with TRBJ2-7, with D possibly being TRBD1 (6 bases). CDR3 size: 14 residues. Germline CDR1 and CDR2: SGHRS and YFSETQ. Trimming shortened V by 1 base and J by 4 bases, and 12 bases separated the two germline ends.

This clonotype was found a few times. The genes are TRBV30 and TRBJ2-7; D gene uncertain. V lost 2 bases and J 0 bases, leaving 11 bases between the germline ends. The germline V gene encodes CDR1 GTSNPN and CDR2 SVGIG (reference sequence). This CDR3 region has 14 residues. Here the CDR3 reads CAWSRFIGSYEQYF. CDR3 nucleotides: TGTGCCTGGAGTCGGTTTATAGGCTCCTACGAGCAGTACTTC.

This clonotype has just a few counts. This sequence joins TRBV3-1 and TRBJ2-4, with D possibly matching TRBD2 (6 bases). The CDR3 has 18 residues. Germline V gene data show CDR1 as LGHDT and CDR2 as YNNKEL (reference sequence). Between the trimmed V and J ends, which lost 4 bases and 0 bases, there was a span of 19 bases. The CDR3 spells CASSRGDPWNLAKNIQYF. The CDR3 nucleotides read TGTGCCAGCAGCCGGGGGGACCCGTGGAATTTAGCCAAAAACATTCAGTACTTC.

This clonotype showed up just a few times. The chain uses TRBV12-3 or TRBV12-4 and TRBJ1-4; no definite D call. There are 12 residues in the CDR3. Trimming took 6 bases from V and 14 from J, leaving 16 bases between them. The chain's CDR3 is CASSLGSGNLFF. The CDR3 coding sequence is TGTGCCAGCAGCCTAGGGTCGGGAAACCTGTTTTTT.

In this sample, this clonotype turned up a few times. V gene TRBV7-8 combines with J gene TRBJ2-7; unclear D gene. Per the germline V gene, CDR1 is SGHVS and CDR2 is FQNEAQ. The CDR3 contains 13 residues. Trimming cost V 7 bases and J 2 bases, with 12 bases left between them. CDR3 sequence reads: CASTDGITYEQYF. CDR3 coding DNA: TGTGCCAGCACTGACGGAATTACCTACGAGCAGTACTTC.

This clonotype was counted a few times. The rearrangement joins TRBV30 to TRBJ1-5, with TRBD1 matching 8 bases. The CDR3 contains 15 residues. The ends lost 2 bases at V and 3 bases at J; junction bases unmatched: 6. In germline, CDR1 is GTSNPN, CDR2 SVGIG (reference sequence). CDR3 sequence: CAWSLTGVFNQPQHF. CDR3 nucleotides: TGTGCCTGGAGTCTGACAGGGGTCTTCAATCAGCCCCAGCATTTT.

This chain uses TRBV5-6 with TRBJ1-4; D remains ambiguous. The CDR3 is 17 residues long. With 2 bases removed from V and 0 bases from J, the gap between germline ends came to 14 bases. The V gene's germline CDR1 is SGHDT and CDR2 YYEEEE. The CDR3 protein is CASSFLPSVATNEKLFF. The CDR3 DNA sequence: TGTGCCAGCAGCTTCCTCCCCTCGGTCGCAACTAATGAAAAACTGTTTTTT.

This clonotype has more than one count but fewer than ten. The rearrangement uses TRBV10-3 and TRBJ2-3; TRBD1 aligns across 8 bases. The V segment lost 0 bases and the J segment 1 base; nucleotides outside the gene matches: 12. Germline V gene sequence: CDR1 ENHRY, CDR2 SYGVKD. CDR3 length: 19 residues. The CDR3 is CAISESGPGGVLGTDTQYF. In DNA form, the CDR3 reads TGTGCCATCAGTGAGTCGGGGCCAGGGGGCGTCCTTGGCACAGATACGCAGTATTTT.

This clonotype was seen many times. This chain joins TRBV20-1 and TRBJ2-2, with TRBD2 matching over 7 bases. Trimming took 3 bases from V and 3 from J; bases not matched to a gene: 7. Per germline, CDR1 DFQATT and CDR2 SNEGSKA (reference sequence). This CDR3 contains 15 residues. The DNA of the CDR3 is TGCAGTGCTAGTGCGGGAGCCCCTGACACCGGGGAGCTGTTTTTT. It codes for CSASAGAPDTGELFF.

The chain uses TRBV6-5 and TRBJ2-1; 9 bases fit TRBD2. Germline values: CDR1 MNHEY, CDR2 SVGAGI. There are 16 residues in the CDR3. V was pared by 0 bases and J by 1 base, with 1 base of the junction left unmatched. CDR3 in DNA: TGTGCCAGCAGTTACTCAAGCGGGAGGTCCTACAATGAGCAGTTCTTC. As protein: CASSYSSGRSYNEQFF.

This clonotype was seen more than once but under ten times. CDR3 loop: CAISESRGSDEQYF. CDR3 coding DNA: TGTGCCATCAGTGAGTCCAGGGGCTCGGACGAGCAGTACTTC. The chain uses TRBV10-3 and TRBJ2-7; D possibly corresponds to TRBD1 (6 bases). V was pared by 0 bases and J by 5 bases, with 11 bases between. This CDR3 contains 14 residues. Germline V gene lookup returns CDR1 ENHRY and CDR2 SYGVKD.

This clonotype appeared many times. V and J are TRBV20-1 and TRBJ2-5, with 7 bases fitting TRBD1. The J segment lost 4 bases and the V segment lost 2 bases, leaving 4 bases of the junction unmatched. Germline CDR1 reads DFQATT; CDR2 reads SNEGSKA (reference sequence). The CDR3 runs 13 residues. CDR3: CSARPTGLETQYF. CDR3 nucleotides: TGCAGTGCTAGACCGACAGGGTTAGAGACCCAGTACTTC.

This clonotype showed up just a few times. This chain connects TRBV27 to TRBJ2-3, with D perhaps given as TRBD1 or TRBD2 (6 bases each). V lost 10 bases, J lost 6 bases, and 23 bases lay in between. This CDR3 contains 15 residues. Germline-derived CDR1 and CDR2 are MNHEY and SMNVEV (reference sequence). CDR3 residues: CATRGPRVVADTQYF. The CDR3 nucleotides are TGTGCCACCCGGGGGCCGCGCGTGGTGGCGGATACGCAGTATTTT.